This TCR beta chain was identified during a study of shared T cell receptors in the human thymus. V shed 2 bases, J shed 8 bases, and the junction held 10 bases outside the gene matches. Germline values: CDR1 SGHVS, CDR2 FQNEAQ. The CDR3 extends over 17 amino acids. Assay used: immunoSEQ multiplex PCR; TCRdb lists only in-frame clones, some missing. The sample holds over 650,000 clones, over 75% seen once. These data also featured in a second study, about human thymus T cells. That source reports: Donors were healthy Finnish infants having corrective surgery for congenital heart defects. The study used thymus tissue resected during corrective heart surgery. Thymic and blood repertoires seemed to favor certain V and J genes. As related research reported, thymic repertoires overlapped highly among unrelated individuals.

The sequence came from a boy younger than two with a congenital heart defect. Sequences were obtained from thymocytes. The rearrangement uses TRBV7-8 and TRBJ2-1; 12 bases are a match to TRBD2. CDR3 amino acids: CASSLLELAGGPHEQFF. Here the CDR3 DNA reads TGTGCCAGCAGCTTACTCGAACTAGCGGGAGGCCCCCATGAGCAGTTCTTC.